The entry that follows covers one T cell receptor beta chain sequence. Its antigen has not been determined. Base quality data are lacking; no much larger clone is found one base away. V and J lose 5 bases and 4 bases, and a span of 9 bases separates them. Including cysteine and phenylalanine, the CDR3 has 12 amino acids. Only the CDR3 DNA is retained, 36 bases long and in frame from the first base. According to the germline V gene (reference sequence), CDR1 reads GTSNPN and CDR2 reads SVGIG. TCR CDR3 regions were amplified from genomic DNA by multiplex PCR using the deep immunoSEQ assay. For each cell subset, the extracted genomic DNA was distributed evenly across all wells of several immunoSEQ 96-well plates, and each plate served as one replicate. For sorted subsets, each replicate PCR was loaded with 200 ng genomic DNA, equivalent to 25,000 to 30,000 T cell genomes. Purified libraries were quantified with a Qubit 3.0 fluorometer, sized on a Bioanalyzer 2100, and re-quantified with the KAPA Library Quantification kit. Every immunoSEQ 96-well plate was sequenced on a separate single-read 150-cycle Illumina NextSeq 550 flow cell. In the authors' own workflow: Because the immunoSEQ output held only junctional sequences and lacked quality scores, the filtering could not match the filtering applied to full-length reads. To assign V/J genes and CDR3, sequences were annotated using PyIR, a Python wrapper for IgBLAST v1.9, with IMGT germline references. Any read was removed if the V/J assignment was weak (E-value above 1e-6), the CDR3 was missing, or the read contained stop codons, out-of-frame junctions, or ambiguous translated residues. V3J clonotypes were defined as sequences sharing an identical inferred V gene, J gene, and CDR3 amino acid sequence. To compute the percentage overlap between repertoires, the number of shared unique clonotypes was divided by the size of the smaller repertoire. RTK rarefaction, the Chao1 estimator, and Recon v2.1 estimates of unobserved clonotypes were used to assess repertoire richness. OLGA was used to compute generation probabilities for all TCRbeta clonotypes that the gDNA method yielded from a handful of donors. TCRdb obtained this table from immuneACCESS and retained in-frame rearrangements with V and J assigned. These tables miss some clones; where compared with another copy, unresolved V genes account for less than half of the shortfall, and the remainder is unexplained. V, J and clone size derive from that table, while D and trimming were established from the DNA sequence. Here the sample has 1,500,000 or so clones; 95% to 97% occur a single time. The top ten constitute roughly 1.1% of the sample.

These data belong to a study of shared clonotypes between healthy human individuals (TCRdb year 2020). Describing the broader study: The cohort comprised a couple of women and three men aged 18 to 49 years. For each donor, CD4 naive and CD4 memory were each given three plates, CD8 naive was given two plates, and CD8 memory was given one plate. Blood TCR repertoires of 5 or 6 healthy adults were deeply sequenced to estimate repertoire size and the extent of clonotype sharing between individuals. To increase sequencing depth and limit assay-specific biases, TCR repertoire library preparation and sequencing were carried out by different laboratories using diverse techniques. Leukapheresis yielded between about 0.9 and 9 billion PBMCs per donor. Overall study outcomes, separate from this receptor: Across a few donors, around 5.4% of naive CD4, more than 3% of naive CD8, under 2.5% of memory CD4, and about 0.44% of memory CD8 clonotypes were shared. Pairwise subsampling indicated that sequencing depth was expected to affect the degree of clonotype sharing among donors. The small number of donors limited the genetic and exposure-history diversity represented. Sampling was restricted to blood, and TCR repertoires in tissue are likely to differ from TCR repertoires in blood. Higher generation probabilities were observed for clonotypes shared by all four sorted-subset donors than for non-shared clonotypes. Incomplete sequencing was indicated by rarefaction of sorted-subset datasets, despite the large sequencing depth. Estimated clonotype richness was generally larger for naive than for memory subsets.

The donors were healthy, HIV-negative adults with no recently reported acute infections or vaccinations. All donors were Caucasian adults living in Nashville, Tennessee, USA. CD4+ T cells were enriched through magnetic negative selection, after which naive cells were positively selected on CD45RA and the remaining negative fraction served as the memory subset. After blood collection by leukapheresis, PBMCs were isolated using Ficoll-Histopaque density gradient centrifugation and then cryopreserved in the vapor phase of liquid nitrogen. Analytical flow cytometry was used to check the purity and quantity of each magnetically sorted T cell population. Genomic DNA was isolated from each sorted fraction and quantified by UV absorbance on a Nanodrop 2000c.

The rearrangement joined TRBV30 to TRBJ1-5; a weak D assignment points to TRBD1 (6 bases agree). This receptor was taken from a man aged 25-45 years in good health. The sequenced sample was naive CD4+ T cells sorted from blood. The cell subset or site label, read with the paper, signifies: CD45RA+ positively selected. Here the CDR3 is given as CAWVQGNQPQHF. Read as DNA, the sequence is TGTGCCTGGGTACAGGGAAATCAGCCCCAGCATTTT.